The 13 T cell receptor beta chains given below trace back to one sample, sequenced in a study of cytomegalovirus exposure and HLA in healthy donors (dated by TCRdb to the late 2010s). The library was prepared using the immunoSEQ multiplex PCR assay. The multiplex PCR relied on a mix of 60 forward primers for TCR Vbeta segments and 13 reverse primers for TCR Jbeta segments. Imported from immuneACCESS, the table was reduced by TCRdb to in-frame sequences with V and J called. These copies leave out some clones; in studies compared against another copy, an unresolved V gene accounts for under half, and the cause of the remainder is not known. The sample table shows about 170,000 clones, and around 80% are seen once. Around 1.9% of the sample is taken by the ten largest. Sequencing used PBMCs. The receptor set was obtained from a woman under 40 in good health and CMV-seropositive.

The CDR3 DNA follows: TGCGCCAGCAGTCTGGGACTTAAAGCTAATGAGCAGTTCTTC. Encoded protein: CASSLGLKANEQFF. The rearrangement uses TRBV10-1 and TRBJ2-1; weak D call: TRBD2 (6 bases). Trimming removed 5 bases from V and 7 bases from J, with 15 bases in between. CDR1 and CDR2 (germline): WNHNN, SYGVQD (reference sequence). The length of the CDR3 is 14 residues.

J is TRBJ2-7 and V is TRBV7-9; D may be TRBD1 (6 bases). CDR3 length equals 11 residues. Trimming left V 5 bases short and J 7 bases short, with 9 bases between. Germline V gene data show CDR1 as SEHNR and CDR2 as FQNEAQ (reference sequence). The CDR3 loop is CASSPDREQYF. The CDR3, as DNA: TGTGCCAGCAGCCCCGACAGGGAGCAGTACTTC.

This rearrangement joins TRBV29-1 to TRBJ1-5; no clear D gene. CDR3 length equals 14 residues. With 6 bases removed from V and 0 bases from J, the gap between germline ends came to 12 bases. Per germline, CDR1 SQVTM and CDR2 ANQGSEA. The CDR3 loop reads CSVSDGSSNQPQHF. The CDR3 coding sequence is TGCAGCGTAAGCGACGGTTCTAGCAATCAGCCCCAGCATTTT.

In DNA, the CDR3 is TGTGCCAGCAGCAGACAGGCGGCGAGAGAAGATACGCAGTATTTT. This codes for CASSRQAAREDTQYF. The chain has TRBV9 and TRBJ2-3; the D gene is possibly TRBD1 (6 bases). The germline V gene encodes CDR1 SGDLS and CDR2 YYNGEE. Trimming removed 4 bases from V and 5 bases from J, with 17 bases in between. The CDR3 is 15 amino acids.

The chain uses TRBV5-1 and TRBJ1-2, with D possibly matching TRBD1 (6 bases). In germline, CDR1 is SGHRS, CDR2 YFSETQ. Trimming shortened V by 4 bases and J by 2 bases, and 15 bases separated the two germline ends. The CDR3 contains 15 residues. The CDR3 bases are TGCGCCAGCAGCCTATTACAGGGCGGGAACTATGGCTACACCTTC. Translation: CASSLLQGGNYGYTF.

The chain joins TRBV28 to TRBJ2-3; 10 positions match TRBD2. V was clipped by 5 bases and J by 1 base; unmatched bases: 9. The CDR3 totals 17 residues. Germline CDR1 and CDR2: MDHEN and SYDVKM. CDR3 in amino acids: CASSTSRTSGGTDTQYF. The CDR3 DNA follows: TGTGCCAGCAGTACTTCTAGGACTAGCGGAGGCACAGATACGCAGTATTTT.

The rearrangement uses TRBV6-5 and TRBJ1-2; D may be TRBD1 (5 bases). Germline CDR1 MNHEY, CDR2 SVGAGI. The CDR3 spans 14 residues. Trimming shortened V by 0 bases and J by 8 bases, and 13 bases separated the two germline ends. This CDR3 is CASSYSVGEAGYTF. The CDR3 nucleotides read TGTGCCAGCAGTTACTCGGTGGGGGAGGCCGGCTACACCTTC.

This chain joins TRBV27 and TRBJ1-2; D call uncertain. Germline CDR1 reads MNHEY; CDR2 reads SMNVEV (reference sequence). The CDR3 has 14 residues. Trimming removed 6 bases from V and 5 bases from J, with 16 bases in between. The CDR3: CASRQFHSGYGYTF. The CDR3 coding sequence is TGTGCCAGCAGGCAGTTCCACTCGGGGTATGGCTACACCTTC.

The CDR3 coding sequence is TGTGCCAGCAGCCCCATCACGACAGCCGAAAAACTGTTTTTT. Encoded protein: CASSPITTAEKLFF. This chain connects TRBV2 to TRBJ1-4, with D possibly matching TRBD1 (5 bases). Germline CDR1 SNHLY, CDR2 FYNNEI. This CDR3 comprises 14 residues. The ends were cut back, 6 bases at V and 8 bases at J, with 16 bases in the middle.

The CDR3 here is CASSLLKGLNQPQHF. CDR3 nucleotide sequence: TGTGCCAGCAGCTTACTTAAGGGACTCAATCAGCCCCAGCATTTT. The rearrangement links TRBV7-2 to TRBJ1-5; weak D call: TRBD1 (5 bases). The ends were cut back, 2 bases at V and 3 bases at J, with 11 bases in the middle. The CDR3 runs 15 residues. Germline CDR1 SGHTA, CDR2 FQGNSA.

This chain uses TRBV7-8 with TRBJ1-5; 7 bases map to TRBD1. Germline-derived CDR1 and CDR2 are SGHVS and FQNEAQ. V lost 1 base, J lost 7 bases, and 7 bases stayed unmatched. The CDR3 loop spans 15 amino acids. CDR3 sequence (DNA): TGTGCCAGCAGCTTAGGACAGGGATCGCGACAGCCCCAGCATTTT. This sequence encodes CASSLGQGSRQPQHF.

The V gene is TRBV27, the J gene TRBJ1-6; possible D gene TRBD1, 5 bases. CDR1 is MNHEY, CDR2 SMNVEV, per germline (reference sequence). This CDR3 region has 14 residues. V was pared by 5 bases and J by 9 bases, with 14 bases between. For the CDR3, the DNA is TGTGCCAGCAGTCCCGATAGGGGTCCTTCACCCCTCCACTTT. This sequence encodes CASSPDRGPSPLHF.

The chain uses TRBV11-2 and TRBJ1-4; TRBD1 aligns across 9 bases. Trimming at V came to 5 bases and at J to 5 bases, leaving 9 bases not matched to a gene. The CDR3 has 16 residues. CDR1 is SGHAT and CDR2 is FQNNGV in the germline V gene. CDR3 amino acids: CASSPRPGQGNEKLFF. As DNA, the CDR3 is TGTGCCAGCAGCCCGCGCCCGGGACAGGGAAATGAAAAACTGTTTTTT.